The present T cell receptor (beta chain) was sequenced within a study of blood T cells in healthy people across ages. Overall study findings and caveats: Per million T cells, TCR beta diversity dropped roughly linearly as age increased. Compared with aged donors, long-lived donors showed fewer expanded clones, suggesting selection.

Sample-barcoded 5' priming and a J-beta primer mix drove a second PCR of roughly 6 to 12 cycles. A template-switch adaptor containing 12 random nucleotides labeled each cDNA molecule. TCRdb redid the calling of the 5' RACE reads with MiXCR, one entry per CDR3 protein. The data show more than 900,000 distinct CDR3 sequences, almost 30% seen once. The junction had 4 bases not matched to a gene; V was cut back by 0 bases and J by 5 bases. This CDR3 contains 15 residues. Germline CDR1 SGHDT, CDR2 YYEEEE. Only a few counts were recorded for this clonotype. The antigen remains undetermined. The same specimen was also included in a second study, on T cells of mothers and their children. As that study records: Thymic selection, a shaping force on TCR recombination output, acts similarly in related and unrelated pairs.

Sequencing was carried out using blood. The sequence was collected from a woman in her thirties or forties in good health. The chain combines TRBV5-6 with TRBJ2-1; TRBD1 aligns across 8 bases. The CDR3 DNA is TGTGCCAGCAGCTTGGGGGGACAGGCCGACAATGAGCAGTTCTTC. This gives the protein CASSLGGQADNEQFF.